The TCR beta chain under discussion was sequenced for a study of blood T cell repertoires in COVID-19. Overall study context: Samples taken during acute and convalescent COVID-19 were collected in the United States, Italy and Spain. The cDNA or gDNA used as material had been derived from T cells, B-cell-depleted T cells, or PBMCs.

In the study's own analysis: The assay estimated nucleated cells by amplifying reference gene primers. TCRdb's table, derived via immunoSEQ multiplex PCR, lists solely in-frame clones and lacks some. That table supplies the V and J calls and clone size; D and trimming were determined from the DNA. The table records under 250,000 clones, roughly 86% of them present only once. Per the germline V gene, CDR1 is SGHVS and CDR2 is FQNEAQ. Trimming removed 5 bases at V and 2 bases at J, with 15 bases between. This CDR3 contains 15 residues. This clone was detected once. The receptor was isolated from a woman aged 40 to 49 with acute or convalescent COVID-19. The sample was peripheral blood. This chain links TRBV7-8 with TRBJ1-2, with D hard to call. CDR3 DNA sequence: TGTGCCAGCAGCGATAGCCGGGGAGGGAACTATGGCTACACCTTC. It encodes CASSDSRGGNYGYTF.